This entry lists 29 T cell receptor beta chains sequenced from one sample in a study of response to subunit inactivated influenza vaccine. MiXCR, applied by TCRdb to the RT-PCR reads, yields one record per CDR3 protein. The table has 530,000 or so distinct CDR3 sequences, approximately 12% seen once. The input for sequencing was PBMCs from blood, taken on the day of vaccination. The receptors derive from a man aged 45-65 years who received an inactivated influenza vaccine.

This clonotype was counted a few times. This chain links TRBV5-1 with TRBJ2-7; 8 positions agree with TRBD1. The CDR3 runs to 15 residues. Trimming took 4 bases from V and 1 from J; bases not matched to a gene: 7. Germline assignment: CDR1 SGHRS and CDR2 YFSETQ. The CDR3 spells CASSPTDRGSYEQYF. CDR3 DNA: TGCGCCAGCAGCCCGACTGACAGGGGTTCCTACGAGCAGTACTTC.

This clonotype was recorded at least ten times. The rearrangement joins TRBV12-3 or TRBV12-4 to TRBJ2-7; no firm D call. V was shortened by 3 bases and J by 7 bases, with 13 bases between the two germline ends. CDR3 length equals 13 residues. The chain's CDR3 is CASSFRPDSEQYF. The CDR3 bases are TGTGCCAGCAGTTTTCGGCCAGATAGTGAGCAGTACTTC.

CDR3 sequence: CSAERSGYGNTEAFF. DNA for the CDR3: TGCAGTGCTGAAAGATCGGGTTACGGGAACACTGAAGCTTTCTTT. The chain uses TRBV20-1 and TRBJ1-1; D call uncertain. Looked up from germline, CDR1 is DFQATT and CDR2 is SNEGSKA (reference sequence). Trimming removed 5 bases from V and 1 base from J, with 17 bases in between. This CDR3 has 15 amino acids.

This clonotype was counted only a few times. The J gene is TRBJ1-1, the V gene TRBV27; D might be TRBD1 (5 bases). Trimming removed 6 bases at V and 8 bases at J, with 22 bases between. CDR3 length equals 15 residues. CDR1 is MNHEY and CDR2 is SMNVEV in the germline V gene (reference sequence). Here the CDR3 reads CASSFGGLRAPEAFF. CDR3 nucleotides: TGTGCCAGCAGCTTTGGGGGTTTACGTGCACCAGAAGCTTTCTTT.

The CDR3 spells CASSLEQGRNSPLHF. The CDR3 bases are TGTGCCAGCAGCTTAGAACAGGGCCGAAATTCACCCCTCCACTTT. V and J are TRBV11-2 and TRBJ1-6; the D gene is possibly TRBD1 (6 bases). The CDR3 is 15 residues long. Germline values: CDR1 SGHAT, CDR2 FQNNGV. The germline V and J ends were trimmed by 0 bases and 7 bases, with 10 bases remaining between them. The variable domain in full, completed from reference TRBV11-2 and TRBJ1-6, reads EAGVAQSPRYKIIEKRQSVAFWCNPISGHATLYWYQQILGQGPKLLIQFQNNGVVDDSQLPKDRFSAERLKGVDSTLKIQPAKLEDSAVYLCASSLEQGRNSPLHFGNGTRLTVT.

Only a few counts were recorded for this clonotype. This chain uses TRBV7-6 with TRBJ2-3; TRBD2 aligns across 7 bases. The germline V gene encodes CDR1 SGHVS and CDR2 FNYEAQ. The junction had 8 bases not matched to a gene; V was cut back by 5 bases and J by 0 bases. This CDR3 is 16 amino acids long. This CDR3 reads CASSDSSSGSTDTQYF. The CDR3 coding sequence is TGTGCCAGCAGCGACTCTTCTAGCGGAAGCACAGATACGCAGTATTTT.

The table lists this clonotype with a few counts. The V call is TRBV20-1, the J call TRBJ2-4; D is perhaps TRBD1 (6 bases). CDR3 length equals 17 residues. In germline, CDR1 is DFQATT, CDR2 SNEGSKA (reference sequence). V lost 6 bases and J lost 1, with 22 bases in between. CDR3 in amino acids: CSAESRDIFHAKNIQYF. CDR3 DNA sequence: TGCAGTGCCGAGTCCCGGGACATCTTCCACGCCAAAAACATTCAGTACTTC.

This chain connects TRBV20-1 to TRBJ2-3; D remains unclear. Germline CDR1 DFQATT, CDR2 SNEGSKA (reference sequence). The CDR3 has 14 amino acids. Between the trimmed V and J ends, which lost 8 bases and 5 bases, there was a span of 20 bases. The CDR3 region has the DNA TGCAGTCCTTTTGGTTGGTCTAATGGAGATACGCAGTATTTT. Protein sequence: CSPFGWSNGDTQYF.

The chain joins TRBV5-1 to TRBJ2-5, with 12 bases that match TRBD2. With V trimmed by 6 bases and J by 3 bases, 3 bases remained unmatched. The length of the CDR3 is 14 residues. CDR1 is SGHRS, CDR2 YFSETQ, per germline. The CDR3 DNA reads TGCGCCAGCATGACTAGCGGGGGAGAAGAGACCCAGTACTTC. It translates to CASMTSGGEETQYF. Variable domain in full (rest from reference TRBV5-1 and TRBJ2-5): KAGVTQTPRYLIKTRGQQVTLSCSPISGHRSVSWYQQTPGQGLQFLFEYFSETQRNKGNFPGRFSGRQFSNSRSEMNVSTLELGDSALYLCASMTSGGEETQYFGPGTRLLVL.

The chain links TRBV12-3 or TRBV12-4 to TRBJ1-5; D possibly corresponds to TRBD1 (5 bases). The V and J ends lost 6 bases and 1 base respectively, with 13 bases between them. CDR3 length equals 15 residues. CDR3 bases: TGTGCCAGCAGCAGAAAAGGGACGAGCAATCAGCCCCAGCATTTT. It is translated as CASSRKGTSNQPQHF.

This clonotype showed up just a few times. The chain employs TRBV10-2 and TRBJ2-7; 10 nucleotides line up with TRBD2. The CDR3 spans 13 residues. Germline V gives CDR1 WSHSY, CDR2 SAAADI. Unmatched junction bases numbered 0, after V lost 1 base and J lost 6 bases. The chain's CDR3 is CASSEWTSGEQYF. The CDR3 coding sequence is TGCGCCAGCAGTGAGTGGACTAGCGGCGAGCAGTACTTC.

The chain uses TRBV7-2 and TRBJ1-4; the D gene is possibly TRBD1 (5 bases). The CDR3 loop spans 15 amino acids. The V end lost 4 bases, the J end lost 8 bases, and 17 bases lay between the germline ends. Germline V gives CDR1 SGHTA, CDR2 FQGNSA. The CDR3 bases are TGTGCCAGCAGCTCAGCGGGACTGCCTAGCGAAAAACTGTTTTTT. Its translation: CASSSAGLPSEKLFF. The full variable domain, its missing parts supplied by reference TRBV7-2 and TRBJ1-4, is GAGVSQSPSNKVTEKGKDVELRCDPISGHTALYWYRQSLGQGLEFLIYFQGNSAPDKSGLPSDRFSAERTGGSVSTLTIQRTQQEDSAVYLCASSSAGLPSEKLFFGSGTQLSVL.

This clonotype showed up many times. This rearrangement joins TRBV12-3 or TRBV12-4 to TRBJ2-2; D is perhaps TRBD1 or TRBD2 (5 bases each). This CDR3 is 12 amino acids long. Trimming removed 8 bases at V and 7 bases at J, with 11 bases between. CDR3 coding DNA: TGTGCCAGCGAACGGGGCATCGGGGAGCTGTTTTTT. It is translated as CASERGIGELFF.

The chain links TRBV3-1 to TRBJ2-5, with D unclear. The V end lost 2 bases, the J end lost 5 bases, and 6 bases lay between the germline ends. The CDR3 runs to 12 residues. CDR1 is LGHDT and CDR2 is YNNKEL in the germline V gene (reference sequence). CDR3 bases: TGTGCCAGCAGCCAAACGTTTGAGACCCAGTACTTC. Translated: CASSQTFETQYF.

This clonotype showed up just a few times. The gene calls are TRBV19 and TRBJ2-1; 9 bases match TRBD1. The CDR3 is 15 amino acids. V shed 5 bases and J 6 bases; nucleotides not matched to a gene: 8. Germline V gives CDR1 LNHDA, CDR2 SQIVND (reference sequence). The CDR3 region is CASSPGQGWINEQFF. The CDR3 bases are TGTGCCAGTAGTCCGGGACAGGGTTGGATCAATGAGCAGTTCTTC.

The chain has TRBV20-1 and TRBJ2-7; TRBD2 matches at 8 bases. Germline V CDR1 and CDR2: DFQATT, SNEGSKA (reference sequence). The CDR3 extends over 15 amino acids. V gave up 6 bases and J gave up 2 bases; unmatched junction bases: 12. The CDR3 here is CSAPSGSGGPYEQYF. The DNA for the CDR3 is TGCAGTGCCCCCTCGGGCAGCGGGGGCCCCTACGAGCAGTACTTC.

This clonotype was recorded many times. Relative to the germline gene, one junction end is altered; a read error may explain this. The V call is TRBV12-3 or TRBV12-4, the J call TRBJ2-7, with a weak D call TRBD2 (5 bases). CDR3 length: 14 amino acids. This chain's CDR3 is CASSLGGPTYEQYF. The CDR3 DNA reads TGTGCCAGCAGCTTAGGAGGTCCCACCTACGAGCAGTACTTC.

This clonotype was seen a handful of times. The chain couples TRBV20-1 to TRBJ1-6, with D possibly being TRBD1 (6 bases). The CDR3 spans 13 residues. CDR1 is DFQATT, CDR2 SNEGSKA, per germline (reference sequence). V lost 7 bases and J lost 6, with 13 bases in between. The CDR3 coding sequence is TGCAGTGTCACAGGGTTTGTTAATTCACCCCTCCACTTT. Translation gives CSVTGFVNSPLHF.

The chain uses TRBV20-1 and TRBJ2-7; D may be TRBD2 (5 bases). Trimming pared 3 bases from V and 3 bases from J, leaving 9 bases between. The germline CDR1 and CDR2 sequences are DFQATT and SNEGSKA (reference sequence). This CDR3 contains 12 residues. In nucleotides, the CDR3 is TGCAGTGCTAGCCCAGGACTCTACGAGCAGTACTTC. It codes for CSASPGLYEQYF.

This clonotype was counted only a few times. The genes are TRBV6-2 or TRBV6-3 and TRBJ2-7, with D possibly being TRBD2 (5 bases). This CDR3 is 15 amino acids long. V was cut by 10 bases and J by 0 bases, with 19 bases left in between. From germline, CDR1 is MNHEY and CDR2 SVGEGT. In nucleotides, the CDR3 is TGTGCCACACGGAGACGGGGTACGGGCTCCTACGAGCAGTACTTC. Its protein product is CATRRRGTGSYEQYF.

This clonotype was picked up a small number of times. CDR3 bases: TGCAGTGCTATTTTGGGACTAGCGGGGGAAGTCACAGATACGCAGTATTTT. Translated, it gives CSAILGLAGEVTDTQYF. This rearrangement joins TRBV20-1 to TRBJ2-3, with TRBD2 matching 14 bases. CDR1 and CDR2 (germline): DFQATT, SNEGSKA (reference sequence). The trim removed 4 bases at V and 2 bases at J, leaving 8 bases unmatched. The CDR3 runs to 17 residues.

This clonotype came up a few times. V usage is TRBV14 and J usage is TRBJ1-2; 7 positions agree with TRBD1. With V trimmed by 4 bases and J by 2 bases, 7 bases remained unmatched. CDR3 size: 15 residues. The V gene's germline CDR1 is SGHDN and CDR2 FVKESK. The CDR3, as DNA: TGTGCCAGCAGCCGAAGACAGGGATCAAACTATGGCTACACCTTC. This encodes CASSRRQGSNYGYTF.

This chain uses TRBV5-1 with TRBJ2-5; D perhaps matches TRBD1 (6 bases). Germline V CDR1 and CDR2: SGHRS, YFSETQ. V lost 1 base to trimming and J lost 3 bases, with 10 bases between them. The CDR3 is made up of 14 amino acids. In DNA, the CDR3 is TGCGCCAGCAGCTTGTGGCAGGGGAAAGAGACCCAGTACTTC. This encodes CASSLWQGKETQYF.

This clonotype was detected a few times. The chain joins TRBV7-6 to TRBJ2-1; 7 bases are a match to TRBD1. Per germline, CDR1 SGHVS and CDR2 FNYEAQ. The CDR3 extends over 16 amino acids. V lost 7 bases and J lost 1; bases outside the gene matches: 10. For the CDR3, the DNA is TGTGCCAGCACCCCCTCACAGGGGAATTCCTACAATGAGCAGTTCTTC. It is translated as CASTPSQGNSYNEQFF.

This rearrangement joins TRBV15 to TRBJ2-5; 11 positions agree with TRBD2. CDR1 and CDR2 (germline): LNHNV, YYDKDF (reference sequence). This CDR3 contains 17 residues. V was pared by 0 bases and J by 6 bases, with 9 bases of the junction left unmatched. The CDR3 DNA reads as TGTGCCACCAGCAGAGATAAGGCTAGCGGGAGGACACAGACCCAGTACTTC. Translating it yields CATSRDKASGRTQTQYF.

In its sample, this clonotype was seen many times. V usage is TRBV5-5 and J usage is TRBJ2-2; no definite D call. The CDR3 contains 14 residues. The germline V and J ends were trimmed by 0 bases and 1 base, with 4 bases remaining between them. Looked up from germline, CDR1 is SGHKS and CDR2 is YYEKEE (reference sequence). This chain's CDR3 is CASSLGENTGELFF. The CDR3 coding sequence is TGTGCCAGCAGCTTGGGGGAGAACACCGGGGAGCTGTTTTTT.

This clonotype has more than one count but fewer than ten. The gene calls are TRBV12-3 or TRBV12-4 and TRBJ2-2, with 10 bases lining up with TRBD2. CDR3 length: 16 amino acids. Unmatched junction bases numbered 9, after V lost 6 bases and J lost 5 bases. CDR3 nucleotides: TGTGCCAGCAGCTGGGCTAGCGGGAGACGGACCGGGGAGCTGTTTTTT. Protein product: CASSWASGRRTGELFF.

Ten or more counts support this clonotype. J is TRBJ1-2 and V is TRBV14; 7 bases fit TRBD1. The CDR3 covers 13 residues. With 4 bases clipped from V and 3 bases from J, the junction kept 2 bases outside the gene matches. Looked up from germline, CDR1 is SGHDN and CDR2 is FVKESK. DNA for the CDR3: TGTGCCAGCAGCCGAGACAGGGACTATGGCTACACCTTC. This encodes CASSRDRDYGYTF.

This chain connects TRBV20-1 to TRBJ2-7; D perhaps matches TRBD1 (6 bases). This CDR3 comprises 12 residues. V was clipped by 3 bases and J by 3 bases, with 9 bases between them. CDR1 and CDR2 (germline): DFQATT, SNEGSKA (reference sequence). DNA of the CDR3: TGCAGTGCTAGCCCACAGGGCTACGAGCAGTACTTC. Its protein is CSASPQGYEQYF.